This T cell receptor beta chain was recovered during a study of blood T cells in healthy people across ages. The study's findings and limits: Any conclusive comparison of naive versus antigen-experienced cells was prevented by using unsorted PBMCs. Observed TCR beta diversity showed a strong correlation with the percentage of naive T cells as measured by flow cytometry.

For every donor, a draw yielded around 9.4 milliliters of peripheral blood. Each sample gave at least 6.5 million isolated PBMCs. As to this clonotype: Antigen: not known.

A second PCR of about 6 to 11 cycles used a sample-barcoded 5' primer and a J-beta primer mix. Using its own MiXCR run on the 5' RACE reads, TCRdb lists one record per CDR3 protein. The sample has around 1.7 million distinct CDR3 sequences; approximately 30% are singletons. The germline CDR1 and CDR2 sequences are SGHRS and YFSETQ. Trimming took off 3 bases at V and 6 bases at J, with 20 bases between the two ends. The CDR3 totals 16 residues. The sample comprised blood. The gene calls are TRBV5-1 and TRBJ2-3; D may be TRBD2 (5 bases). The receptor was isolated from a woman aged 25 to 39 in good health. The CDR3 reads CASSSRTTSTWDTQYF. The CDR3 DNA is TGCGCCAGCAGCTCACGAACCACTAGTACTTGGGATACGCAGTATTTT.